The clone carrying this T cell receptor (beta chain) has more than one count but fewer than ten. The antigen is undetermined. The entry originates in a study of radiotherapy plus CTLA-4 blockade in lung cancer. Study context: The study recorded objective responses in around 18% of patients and disease control in around 33%.

Chemo-refractory metastatic non-small-cell lung cancer patients received focal radiation with ipilimumab CTLA-4 blockade. Here immunoSEQ multiplex PCR was the method, and the copy in TCRdb shows in-frame clones only, minus some. The sample holds roughly 85,000 clones, about 87% seen once. Whole-study findings and limits: Early shifts in blood T cell clones, with interferon-beta, reportedly predicted response best.

This receptor was identified in a human donor with non-small cell lung cancer that progressed on radiotherapy plus ipilimumab. The source was peripheral blood, collected from a patient treated with radiotherapy plus ipilimumab.

The CDR3 loop is CASSALSEQYF. The CDR3 DNA follows: TGTGCCAGCAGCGCACTGTCCGAGCAGTACTTC. This chain uses TRBV7-2 with TRBJ2-7; D remains unclear. This CDR3 comprises 11 residues. V lost 5 bases to trimming and J lost 6 bases, with 8 bases between them. The V gene's germline CDR1 is SGHTA and CDR2 FQGNSA.